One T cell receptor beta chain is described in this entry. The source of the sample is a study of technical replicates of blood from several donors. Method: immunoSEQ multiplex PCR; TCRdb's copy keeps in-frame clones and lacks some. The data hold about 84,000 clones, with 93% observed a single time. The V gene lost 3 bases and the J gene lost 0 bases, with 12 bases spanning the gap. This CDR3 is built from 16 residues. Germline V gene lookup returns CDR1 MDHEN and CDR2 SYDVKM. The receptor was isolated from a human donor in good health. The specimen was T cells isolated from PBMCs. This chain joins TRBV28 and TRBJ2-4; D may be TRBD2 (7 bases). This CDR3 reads CASSLSGGLAKNIQYF. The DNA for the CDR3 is TGTGCCAGCAGTTTGTCGGGGGGCTTAGCCAAAAACATTCAGTACTTC.